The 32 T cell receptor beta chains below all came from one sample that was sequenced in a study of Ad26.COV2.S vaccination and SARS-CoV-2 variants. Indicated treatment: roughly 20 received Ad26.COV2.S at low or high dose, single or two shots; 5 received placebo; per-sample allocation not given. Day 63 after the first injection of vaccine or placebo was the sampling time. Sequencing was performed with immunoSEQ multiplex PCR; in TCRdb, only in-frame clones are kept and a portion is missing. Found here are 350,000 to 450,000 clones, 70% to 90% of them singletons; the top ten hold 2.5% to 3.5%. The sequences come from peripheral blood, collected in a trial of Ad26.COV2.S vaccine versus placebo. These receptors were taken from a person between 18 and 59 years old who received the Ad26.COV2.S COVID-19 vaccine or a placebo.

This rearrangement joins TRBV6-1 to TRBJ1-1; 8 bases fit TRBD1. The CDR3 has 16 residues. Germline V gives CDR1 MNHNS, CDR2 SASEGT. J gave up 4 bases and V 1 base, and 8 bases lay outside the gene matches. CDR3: CASSEEEGTGGTEAFF. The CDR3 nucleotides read TGTGCCAGCAGTGAAGAAGAGGGAACAGGGGGCACTGAAGCTTTCTTT.

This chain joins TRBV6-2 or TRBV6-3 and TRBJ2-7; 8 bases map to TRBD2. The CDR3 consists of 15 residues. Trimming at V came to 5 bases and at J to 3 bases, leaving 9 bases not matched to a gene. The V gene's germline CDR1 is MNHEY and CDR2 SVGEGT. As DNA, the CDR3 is TGTGCCAGCAGTGGCCGCGGGGGGCCCAACTACGAGCAGTACTTC. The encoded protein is CASSGRGGPNYEQYF.

The CDR3 region is CASSYSGTASSGANVLTF. CDR3 coding DNA: TGTGCCAGCAGTTATAGCGGGACGGCCTCCTCTGGGGCCAACGTCCTGACTTTC. This chain uses TRBV6-2 or TRBV6-3 with TRBJ2-6; 8 bases align to TRBD2. The V gene end was trimmed by 3 bases and the J gene end by 0 bases; junction bases not matched to a gene: 7. Germline V gene sequence: CDR1 MNHEY, CDR2 SVGEGT. The CDR3 length is 18 residues.

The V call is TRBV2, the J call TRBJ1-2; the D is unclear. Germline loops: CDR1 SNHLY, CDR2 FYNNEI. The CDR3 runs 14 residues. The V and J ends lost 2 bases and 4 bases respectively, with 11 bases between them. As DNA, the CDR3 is TGTGCCAGCAGTGAATCCGGGCAGGCCTATGGCTACACCTTC. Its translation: CASSESGQAYGYTF.

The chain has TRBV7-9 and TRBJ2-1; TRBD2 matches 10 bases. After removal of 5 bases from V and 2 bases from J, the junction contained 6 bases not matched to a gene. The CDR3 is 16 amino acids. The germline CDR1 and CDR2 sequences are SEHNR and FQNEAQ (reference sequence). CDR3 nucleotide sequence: TGTGCCAGCAGCGTGATAGCGGGGGGTCCCTACAATGAGCAGTTCTTC. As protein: CASSVIAGGPYNEQFF.

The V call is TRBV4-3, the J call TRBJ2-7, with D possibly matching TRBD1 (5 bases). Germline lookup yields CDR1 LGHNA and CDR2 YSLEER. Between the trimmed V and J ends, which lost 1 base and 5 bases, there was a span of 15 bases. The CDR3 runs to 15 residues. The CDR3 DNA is TGCGCCAGCAGCCAAGGTGTGGCAGGGCGAAACGAGCAGTACTTC. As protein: CASSQGVAGRNEQYF.

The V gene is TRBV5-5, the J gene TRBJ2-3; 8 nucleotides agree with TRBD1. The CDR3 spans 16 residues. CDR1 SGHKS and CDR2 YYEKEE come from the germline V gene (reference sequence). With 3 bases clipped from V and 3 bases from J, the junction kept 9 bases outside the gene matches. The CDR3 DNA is TGTGCCAGCAGCTCCTCGGACAGGGAGTGGACAGATACGCAGTATTTT. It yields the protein CASSSSDREWTDTQYF. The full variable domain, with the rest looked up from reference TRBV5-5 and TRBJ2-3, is DAGVTQSPTHLIKTRGQQVTLRCSPISGHKSVSWYQQVLGQGPQFIFQYYEKEERGRGNFPDRFSARQFPNYSSELNVNALLLGDSALYLCASSSSDREWTDTQYFGPGTRLTVL.

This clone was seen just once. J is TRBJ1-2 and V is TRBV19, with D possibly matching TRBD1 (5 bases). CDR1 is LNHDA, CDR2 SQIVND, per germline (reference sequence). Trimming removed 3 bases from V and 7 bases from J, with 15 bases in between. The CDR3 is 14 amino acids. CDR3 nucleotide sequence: TGTGCCAGTAGTATCGGTAAGGGGCGTGGTGGCTACACCTTC. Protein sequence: CASSIGKGRGGYTF.

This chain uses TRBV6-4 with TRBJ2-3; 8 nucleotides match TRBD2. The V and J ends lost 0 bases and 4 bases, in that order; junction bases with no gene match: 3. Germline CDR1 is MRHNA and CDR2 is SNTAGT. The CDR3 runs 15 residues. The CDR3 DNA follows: TGTGCCAGCAGTGACTCGACGGGGGGGCCAGATACGCAGTATTTT. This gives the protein CASSDSTGGPDTQYF.

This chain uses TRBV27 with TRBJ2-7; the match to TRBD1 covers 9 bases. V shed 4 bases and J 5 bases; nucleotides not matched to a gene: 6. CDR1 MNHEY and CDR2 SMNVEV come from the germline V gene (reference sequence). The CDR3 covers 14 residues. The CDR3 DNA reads TGTGCCAGCAGTTCCGGGACAGGGTTCCACGAGCAGTACTTC. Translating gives CASSSGTGFHEQYF.

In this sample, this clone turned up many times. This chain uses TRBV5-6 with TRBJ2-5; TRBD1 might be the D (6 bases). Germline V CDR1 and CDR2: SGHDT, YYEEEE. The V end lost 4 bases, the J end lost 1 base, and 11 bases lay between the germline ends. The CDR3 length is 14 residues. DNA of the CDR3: TGTGCCAGCAGCCGAGGACAGTTCCAAGAGACCCAGTACTTC. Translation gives CASSRGQFQETQYF.

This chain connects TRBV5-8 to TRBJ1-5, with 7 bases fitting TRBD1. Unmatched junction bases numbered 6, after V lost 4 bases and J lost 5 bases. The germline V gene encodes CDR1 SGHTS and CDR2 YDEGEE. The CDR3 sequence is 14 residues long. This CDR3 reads CASSGGQEHQPQHF. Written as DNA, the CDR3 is TGTGCCAGCAGCGGCGGACAGGAACATCAGCCCCAGCATTTT.

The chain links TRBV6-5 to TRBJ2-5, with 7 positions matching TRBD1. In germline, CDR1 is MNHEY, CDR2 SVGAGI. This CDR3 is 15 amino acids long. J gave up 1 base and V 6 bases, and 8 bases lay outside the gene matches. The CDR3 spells CASRRDRHPQETQYF. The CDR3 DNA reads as TGTGCCAGCAGACGGGACAGACACCCCCAAGAGACCCAGTACTTC.

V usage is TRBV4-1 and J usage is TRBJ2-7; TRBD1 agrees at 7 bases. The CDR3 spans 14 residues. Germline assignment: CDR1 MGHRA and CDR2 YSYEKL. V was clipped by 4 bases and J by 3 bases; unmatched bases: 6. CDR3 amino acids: CASSLNRDSYEQYF. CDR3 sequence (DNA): TGCGCCAGCAGCCTAAATCGGGACAGCTACGAGCAGTACTTC.

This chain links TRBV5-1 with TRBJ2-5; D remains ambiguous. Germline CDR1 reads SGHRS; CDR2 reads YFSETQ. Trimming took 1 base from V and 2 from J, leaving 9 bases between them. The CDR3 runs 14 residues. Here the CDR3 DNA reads TGCGCCAGCAGCTTGATGCGAGTTCAAGAGACCCAGTACTTC. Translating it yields CASSLMRVQETQYF.

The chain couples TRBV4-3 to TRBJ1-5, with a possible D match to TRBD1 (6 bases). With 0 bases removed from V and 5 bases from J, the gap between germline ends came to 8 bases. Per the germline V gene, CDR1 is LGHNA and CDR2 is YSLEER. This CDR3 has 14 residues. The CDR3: CASSQDRGDQPQHF. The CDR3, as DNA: TGCGCCAGCAGCCAAGATAGGGGGGATCAGCCCCAGCATTTT.

The CDR3 here is CASSQASTNIFYNEQFF. The CDR3 bases are TGCGCCAGCAGCCAAGCGTCAACGAATATCTTCTACAATGAGCAGTTCTTC. The chain is built from TRBV4-1 and TRBJ2-1; no definite D call. In germline, CDR1 is MGHRA, CDR2 YSYEKL. The CDR3 sequence is 17 residues long. Trimming stripped 1 base from V and 3 bases from J, with 16 bases between.

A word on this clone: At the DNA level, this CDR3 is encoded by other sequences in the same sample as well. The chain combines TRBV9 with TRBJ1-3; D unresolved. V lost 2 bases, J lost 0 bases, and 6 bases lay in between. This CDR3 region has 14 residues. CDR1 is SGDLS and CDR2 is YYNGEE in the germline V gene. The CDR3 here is CASSVPGSGNTIYF. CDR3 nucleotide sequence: TGTGCCAGCAGCGTCCCAGGCTCTGGAAACACCATATATTTT.

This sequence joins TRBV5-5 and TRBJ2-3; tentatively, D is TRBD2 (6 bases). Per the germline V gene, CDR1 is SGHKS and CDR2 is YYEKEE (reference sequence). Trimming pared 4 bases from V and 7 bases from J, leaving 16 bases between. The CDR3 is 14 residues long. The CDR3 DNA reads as TGTGCCAGCAGCCCGGGGTCGGGAGTCTATACGCAGTATTTT. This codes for CASSPGSGVYTQYF.

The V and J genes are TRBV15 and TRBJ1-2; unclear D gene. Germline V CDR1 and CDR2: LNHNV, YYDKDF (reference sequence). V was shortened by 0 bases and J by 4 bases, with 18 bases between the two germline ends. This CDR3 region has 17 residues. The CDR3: CATSRDRWQASTYGYTF. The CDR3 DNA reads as TGTGCCACCAGCAGAGATAGATGGCAGGCAAGCACCTATGGCTACACCTTC.

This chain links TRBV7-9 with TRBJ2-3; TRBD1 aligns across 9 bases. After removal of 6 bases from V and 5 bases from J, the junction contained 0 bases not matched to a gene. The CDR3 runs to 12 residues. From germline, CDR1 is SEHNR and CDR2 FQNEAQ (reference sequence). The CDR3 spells CASRGQGDTQYF. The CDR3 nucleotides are TGTGCCAGCAGGGGACAGGGAGATACGCAGTATTTT.

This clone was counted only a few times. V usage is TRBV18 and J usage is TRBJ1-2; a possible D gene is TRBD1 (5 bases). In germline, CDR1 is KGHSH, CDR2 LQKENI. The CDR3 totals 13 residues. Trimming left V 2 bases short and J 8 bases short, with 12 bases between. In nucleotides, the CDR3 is TGTGCCAGCTCACCAGGGGCATTGGTGGGCTACACCTTC. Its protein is CASSPGALVGYTF.

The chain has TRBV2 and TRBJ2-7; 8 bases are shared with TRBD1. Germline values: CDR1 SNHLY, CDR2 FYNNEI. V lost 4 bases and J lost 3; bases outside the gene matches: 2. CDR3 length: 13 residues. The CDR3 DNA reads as TGTGCCAGCAGTGGACAGGGGAACTACGAGCAGTACTTC. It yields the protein CASSGQGNYEQYF.

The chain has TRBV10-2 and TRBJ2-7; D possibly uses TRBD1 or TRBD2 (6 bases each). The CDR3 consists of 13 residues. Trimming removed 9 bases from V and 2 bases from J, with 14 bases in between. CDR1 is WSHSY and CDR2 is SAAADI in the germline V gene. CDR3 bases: TGCGCCAGTTGGCGGGACACAACCTACGAGCAGTACTTC. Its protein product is CASWRDTTYEQYF.

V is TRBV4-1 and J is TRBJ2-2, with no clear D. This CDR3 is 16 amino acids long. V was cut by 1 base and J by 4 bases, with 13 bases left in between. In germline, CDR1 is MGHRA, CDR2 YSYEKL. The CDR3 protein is CASSQVVSVSTGELFF. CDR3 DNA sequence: TGCGCCAGCAGCCAAGTGGTGTCAGTTTCCACCGGGGAGCTGTTTTTT.

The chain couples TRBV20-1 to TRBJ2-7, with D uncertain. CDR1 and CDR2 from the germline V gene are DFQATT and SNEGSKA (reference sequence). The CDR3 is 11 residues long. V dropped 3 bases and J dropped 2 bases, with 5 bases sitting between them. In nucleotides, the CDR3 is TGCAGTGCTAGGCACACCTACGAGCAGTACTTC. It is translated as CSARHTYEQYF.

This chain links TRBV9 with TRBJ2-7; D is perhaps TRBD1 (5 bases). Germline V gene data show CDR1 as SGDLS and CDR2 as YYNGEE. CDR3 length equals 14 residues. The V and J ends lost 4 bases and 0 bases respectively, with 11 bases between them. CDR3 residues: CASSPTGSSYEQYF. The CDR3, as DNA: TGTGCCAGCAGCCCAACAGGAAGCTCCTACGAGCAGTACTTC.

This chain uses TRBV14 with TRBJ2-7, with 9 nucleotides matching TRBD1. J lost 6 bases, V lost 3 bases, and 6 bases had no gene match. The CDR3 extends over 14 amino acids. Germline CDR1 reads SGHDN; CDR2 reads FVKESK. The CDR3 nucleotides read TGTGCCAGCAGCCAGGACAGGGGCTTTACCGAGCAGTACTTC. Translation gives CASSQDRGFTEQYF.

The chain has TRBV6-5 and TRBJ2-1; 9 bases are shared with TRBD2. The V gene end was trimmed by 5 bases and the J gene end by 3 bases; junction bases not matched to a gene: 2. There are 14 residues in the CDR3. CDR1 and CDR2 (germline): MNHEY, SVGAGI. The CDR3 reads CASSRLADYNEQFF. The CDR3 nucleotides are TGTGCCAGCAGTCGACTAGCGGACTACAATGAGCAGTTCTTC.

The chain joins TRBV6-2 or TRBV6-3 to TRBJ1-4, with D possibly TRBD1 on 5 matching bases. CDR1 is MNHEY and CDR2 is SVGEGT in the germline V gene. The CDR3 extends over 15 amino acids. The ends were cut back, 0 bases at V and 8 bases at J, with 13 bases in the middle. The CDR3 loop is CASSYSRDAGEKLFF. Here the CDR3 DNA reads TGTGCCAGCAGTTACTCTCGGGACGCTGGCGAAAAACTGTTTTTT.

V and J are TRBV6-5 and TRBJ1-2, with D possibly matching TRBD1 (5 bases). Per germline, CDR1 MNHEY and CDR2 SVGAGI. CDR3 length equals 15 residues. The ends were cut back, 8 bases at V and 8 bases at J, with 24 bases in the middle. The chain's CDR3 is CASAPQGKFLYGYTF. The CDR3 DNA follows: TGTGCCAGCGCCCCTCAGGGAAAGTTCTTATACGGCTACACCTTC.

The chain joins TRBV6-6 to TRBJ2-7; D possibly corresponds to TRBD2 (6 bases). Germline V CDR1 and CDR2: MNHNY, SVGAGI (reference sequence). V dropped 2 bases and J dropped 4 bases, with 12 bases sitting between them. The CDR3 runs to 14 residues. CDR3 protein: CASSYAAGGYEQYF. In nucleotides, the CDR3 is TGTGCCAGCAGTTACGCAGCCGGGGGTTACGAGCAGTACTTC.